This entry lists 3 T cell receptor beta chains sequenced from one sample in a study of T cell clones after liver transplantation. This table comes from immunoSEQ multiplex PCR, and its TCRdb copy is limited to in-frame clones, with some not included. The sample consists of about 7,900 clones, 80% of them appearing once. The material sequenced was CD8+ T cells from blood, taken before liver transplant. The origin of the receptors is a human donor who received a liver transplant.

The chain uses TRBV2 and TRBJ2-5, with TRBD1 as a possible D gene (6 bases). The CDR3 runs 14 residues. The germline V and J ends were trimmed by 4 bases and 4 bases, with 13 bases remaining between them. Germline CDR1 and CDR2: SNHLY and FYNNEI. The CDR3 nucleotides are TGTGCCAGCAGTGCGAGGACAGTACCAGAGACCCAGTACTTC. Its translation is CASSARTVPETQYF.

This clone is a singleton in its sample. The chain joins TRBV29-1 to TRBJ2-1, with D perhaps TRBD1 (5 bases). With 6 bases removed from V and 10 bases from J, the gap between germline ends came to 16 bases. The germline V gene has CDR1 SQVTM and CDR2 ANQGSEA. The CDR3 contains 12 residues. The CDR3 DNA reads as TGCAGCGTCCAAACCAGGGTCGGAGAGCAGTTCTTC. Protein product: CSVQTRVGEQFF.

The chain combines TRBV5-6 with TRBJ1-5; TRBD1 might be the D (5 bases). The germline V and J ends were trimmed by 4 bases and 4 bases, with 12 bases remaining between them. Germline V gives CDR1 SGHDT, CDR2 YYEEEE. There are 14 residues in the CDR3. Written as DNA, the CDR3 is TGTGCCAGCAGCCACTGGGGGGGGAATCAGCCCCAGCATTTT. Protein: CASSHWGGNQPQHF.